These 17 T cell receptor beta chains came from one sample sequenced in a study of T-cell memory formation after mild COVID-19. TCRdb called the 5' RACE reads again in MiXCR, with one record for every CDR3 protein. This table has 550,000 to 650,000 distinct CDR3 sequences, 15% to 20% appearing once. Sequencing was carried out using PBMCs or a T cell subset sorted from them (not recorded which). The receptor set was obtained from an adult woman who had mild COVID-19 (a few samples of this study predate the infection). Cell type and time point are not known.

This clonotype was counted only a few times. J is TRBJ2-4 and V is TRBV15, with a tentative D call TRBD1 (6 bases). V was cut by 0 bases and J by 2 bases, with 11 bases left in between. The V gene's germline CDR1 is LNHNV and CDR2 YYDKDF (reference sequence). The CDR3 sequence is 16 residues long. The CDR3 DNA follows: TGTGCCACCAGCAGAGAGAGGGGGTTGACCAAAAACATTCAGTACTTC. Residues: CATSRERGLTKNIQYF. Variable domain in full (rest from reference TRBV15 and TRBJ2-4): DAMVIQNPRYQVTQFGKPVTLSCSQTLNHNVMYWYQQKSSQAPKLLFHYYDKDFNNEADTPDNFQSRRPNTSFCFLDIRSPGLGDTAMYLCATSRERGLTKNIQYFGAGTRLSVL.

V and J are TRBV20-1 and TRBJ2-4; TRBD1 is a possible D gene (5 bases). This CDR3 is built from 14 residues. Germline V CDR1 and CDR2: DFQATT, SNEGSKA (reference sequence). Trimming took off 7 bases at V and 7 bases at J, with 20 bases between the two ends. In DNA, the CDR3 is TGCAGTGTTCCACAGATCGGCCCAGGGAACATTCAGTACTTC. Protein: CSVPQIGPGNIQYF.

This clonotype has a handful of counts. V usage is TRBV27 and J usage is TRBJ1-3, with D unresolved. The CDR3 is 13 residues long. The germline gives CDR1 MNHEY, CDR2 SMNVEV (reference sequence). V was shortened by 7 bases and J by 0 bases, with 7 bases between the two germline ends. This chain's CDR3 is CASMEGSGNTIYF. The CDR3 bases are TGTGCCAGCATGGAGGGCTCTGGAAACACCATATATTTT.

The chain combines TRBV29-1 with TRBJ2-1; D not certain. CDR1 SQVTM and CDR2 ANQGSEA come from the germline V gene. This CDR3 has 13 residues. The V and J ends lost 8 bases and 11 bases respectively, with 22 bases between them. The CDR3 here is CSLGLSESRQQFF. CDR3 coding DNA: TGCAGCCTTGGTCTATCCGAGAGTCGTCAGCAGTTCTTC.

The chain carries TRBV7-8 and TRBJ1-4; D is perhaps TRBD1 (5 bases). V was clipped by 5 bases and J by 7 bases, with 20 bases between them. The CDR3 is made up of 16 amino acids. CDR1 SGHVS and CDR2 FQNEAQ come from the germline V gene. The CDR3 DNA is TGTGCCAGCAGCCAAGGGACGACACCCCAGACTGAAAAACTGTTTTTT. It encodes CASSQGTTPQTEKLFF. Together with reference TRBV7-8 and TRBJ1-4, the CDR3 gives the full variable domain: GAGVSQSPRYKVAKRGQDVALRCDPISGHVSLFWYQQALGQGPEFLTYFQNEAQLDKSGLPSDRFFAERPEGSVSTLKIQRTQQEDSAVYLCASSQGTTPQTEKLFFGSGTQLSVL.

Only a few counts were recorded for this clonotype. The CDR3 reads CASSNRGFGYTF. CDR3 nucleotides: TGTGCCAGCAGTAACAGGGGCTTTGGCTACACCTTC. The rearrangement links TRBV27 to TRBJ1-2, with 7 nucleotides matching TRBD1. CDR1 and CDR2 from the germline V gene are MNHEY and SMNVEV (reference sequence). This CDR3 has 12 amino acids. V gave up 5 bases and J gave up 7 bases; unmatched junction bases: 4.

Only a few counts were recorded for this clonotype. The genes are TRBV14 and TRBJ1-2; 8 nucleotides align to TRBD1. The CDR3 is 14 amino acids. The J segment lost 7 bases and the V segment lost 4 bases, leaving 8 bases of the junction unmatched. Germline CDR1 and CDR2: SGHDN and FVKESK. In DNA, the CDR3 is TGTGCCAGCAGCCGGGCAGGGGGCAGTTTTGGCTACACCTTC. Translated, it gives CASSRAGGSFGYTF.

This clonotype has just a few counts. The V and J genes are TRBV24-1 and TRBJ2-1; 8 bases are shared with TRBD2. J gave up 1 base and V 2 bases, and 9 bases lay outside the gene matches. This CDR3 is built from 18 residues. CDR1 KGHDR and CDR2 SFDVKD come from the germline V gene. The chain's CDR3 is CATSDWRSGSLSYNEQFF. CDR3 DNA sequence: TGTGCCACCAGTGATTGGAGGAGCGGGAGTCTGTCCTACAATGAGCAGTTCTTC.

The rearrangement joins TRBV2 to TRBJ1-3; D unclear. The CDR3 runs to 14 residues. The germline CDR1 and CDR2 sequences are SNHLY and FYNNEI. Trimming stripped 4 bases from V and 4 bases from J, with 11 bases between. As DNA, the CDR3 is TGTGCCAGCAGTGTCAATAGGGTCGGAAACACCATATATTTT. Amino acid sequence: CASSVNRVGNTIYF.

This clonotype was observed a few times. V usage is TRBV4-3 and J usage is TRBJ2-6; 8 nucleotides agree with TRBD1. Trimming at V came to 3 bases and at J to 2 bases, leaving 0 bases not matched to a gene. Germline values: CDR1 LGHNA, CDR2 YSLEER. The CDR3 has 15 amino acids. CDR3 nucleotides: TGCGCCAGCAGCCAGGGACAGGCTGGGGCCAACGTCCTGACTTTC. It yields the protein CASSQGQAGANVLTF.

About this clonotype: Given the absence of the conserved phenylalanine or tryptophan at the CDR3 end, a read error is likely. This chain uses TRBV12-3 or TRBV12-4 with TRBJ2-1, with D unresolved. The CDR3 is made up of 14 amino acids. V was pared by 6 bases and J by 6 bases, with 15 bases between. The CDR3 nucleotides read TGTGCCAGCAGCCAAACAACCCGGTTCAATGAGCAGTTCTCC. It encodes CASSQTTRFNEQFS.

Only a few counts were recorded for this clonotype. V usage is TRBV7-3 and J usage is TRBJ1-2; TRBD1 matches at 7 bases. The CDR3 runs 13 residues. J lost 6 bases, V lost 5 bases, and 6 bases had no gene match. Germline V gene lookup returns CDR1 SGHTA and CDR2 FQGTGA. CDR3 protein: CASSPTGYDGYTF. The DNA for the CDR3 is TGTGCCAGCAGCCCGACAGGGTACGATGGCTACACCTTC.

This clonotype was seen only a few times. The CDR3 loop reads CASSLGLAGESRAQETQYF. DNA for the CDR3: TGTGCCAGCAGCTTAGGTCTAGCGGGGGAATCGCGGGCGCAAGAGACCCAGTACTTC. The chain employs TRBV7-8 and TRBJ2-5; 10 bases agree with TRBD2. Germline V gives CDR1 SGHVS, CDR2 FQNEAQ. The CDR3 has 19 residues. The trim removed 1 base at V and 2 bases at J, leaving 13 bases unmatched. Full variable domain (remainder filled in from reference TRBV7-8 and TRBJ2-5): GAGVSQSPRYKVAKRGQDVALRCDPISGHVSLFWYQQALGQGPEFLTYFQNEAQLDKSGLPSDRFFAERPEGSVSTLKIQRTQQEDSAVYLCASSLGLAGESRAQETQYFGPGTRLLVL.

Only a few counts were recorded for this clonotype. The J gene is TRBJ2-3, the V gene TRBV12-3 or TRBV12-4; possibly TRBD2 for D (6 bases). V dropped 10 bases and J dropped 0 bases, with 17 bases sitting between them. The length of the CDR3 is 15 residues. The CDR3 sequence is CAIRIPGLSTDTQYF. The CDR3 bases are TGTGCCATCAGGATTCCGGGACTTAGCACAGATACGCAGTATTTT.

The chain is built from TRBV2 and TRBJ2-2; 8 bases are a match to TRBD1. CDR3 length: 14 amino acids. The junction had 8 bases not matched to a gene; V was cut back by 3 bases and J by 11 bases. In germline, CDR1 is SNHLY, CDR2 FYNNEI. The CDR3 nucleotides read TGTGCCAGCAGTGACTCAGGGGGCTTCGGTGAGCTGTTTTTT. Amino acid sequence: CASSDSGGFGELFF.

This clonotype has a handful of counts. The chain links TRBV4-1 to TRBJ1-5; D possibly corresponds to TRBD1 (6 bases). CDR1 and CDR2 from the germline V gene are MGHRA and YSYEKL. CDR3 length: 19 residues. With 0 bases removed from V and 1 base from J, the gap between germline ends came to 19 bases. The CDR3: CASSQDRTVGSSSNQPQHF. Written as DNA, the CDR3 is TGCGCCAGCAGCCAAGATCGGACAGTGGGGAGTTCGAGCAATCAGCCCCAGCATTTT.

The chain joins TRBV11-2 to TRBJ2-3, with 10 bases lining up with TRBD2. The CDR3 consists of 15 residues. CDR1 is SGHAT, CDR2 FQNNGV, per germline. V dropped 6 bases and J dropped 0; count of bases not matched to a gene: 3. This chain's CDR3 is CASRSLAGSTDTQYF. The CDR3 DNA follows: TGTGCCAGCAGGTCACTAGCGGGAAGCACAGATACGCAGTATTTT. Drawing the rest from reference TRBV11-2 and TRBJ2-3, the complete variable domain is EAGVAQSPRYKIIEKRQSVAFWCNPISGHATLYWYQQILGQGPKLLIQFQNNGVVDDSQLPKDRFSAERLKGVDSTLKIQPAKLEDSAVYLCASRSLAGSTDTQYFGPGTRLTVL.